The subject of this entry is one T cell receptor (beta chain). Antigen specificity is unknown. Researchers took blood at baseline, on cycle 4 day 1, and on cycle 7 day 1. The sample comes from a study of OX40 agonist ivuxolimab in advanced cancers. General observations from the study: Within 6 weeks, CD4+ and CD8+ blood T cells expanded clonally at 0.1 to 3.0 mg/kg.

Repertoires were generated with immunoSEQ multiplex PCR, while TCRdb's copy carries only in-frame clones and drops some. This table has over 65,000 clones, around 80% appearing once. Sequencing used CD4+ or CD8+ T cells sorted from blood, obtained in a trial of the OX40 agonist ivuxolimab. This sequence was found in an adult with an advanced solid tumor such as melanoma, head and neck, liver or kidney cancer.

The CDR3 nucleotides read TGTGCCAGCACCGGTGACAGCGCGAACACCGGGGAGCTGTTTTTT. Translating gives CASTGDSANTGELFF. The rearrangement joins TRBV12-1 to TRBJ2-2; TRBD1 reflects the table's D call only, with no check against the DNA. TRBV12-1 represents a pseudogene. The CDR3 length is 15 residues.